The 21 T cell receptor beta chains below were found in one sample sequenced in a study of T-cell reconstitution after alpha-beta-depleted transplantation in children. Preparation of the TCRbeta library used unique molecular identifiers. Using its own MiXCR run on the PCR reads, TCRdb lists one record per CDR3 protein. Here the sample spans hundreds of thousands of distinct CDR3 sequences, around 17% being singletons. Here the sequenced sample was PBMCs from the stem cell graft donor, taken from the stem cell graft. The receptors here all came from a human donor who donated a stem cell graft to a child with acute myeloid leukemia.

This clonotype was observed a few times. The J gene is TRBJ2-1, the V gene TRBV7-2; either TRBD1 or TRBD2 may fit D (5 bases each). Trimming took off 5 bases at V and 9 bases at J, with 17 bases between the two ends. The CDR3 has 14 residues. Germline loops: CDR1 SGHTA, CDR2 FQGNSA. CDR3 sequence: CASSQGAERGEQFF. The CDR3 DNA reads TGTGCCAGCAGCCAAGGAGCGGAAAGGGGTGAGCAGTTCTTC.

This clonotype appeared many times. The chain has TRBV20-1 and TRBJ1-4, with TRBD1 as a possible D gene (6 bases). CDR1 and CDR2 (germline): DFQATT, SNEGSKA (reference sequence). Trimming cost V 6 bases and J 8 bases, with 19 bases left between them. This CDR3 is built from 14 residues. In DNA, the CDR3 is TGCAGTGCACTACGTCCATCTAGGGGGGAAAAACTGTTTTTT. Translating it yields CSALRPSRGEKLFF.

The J gene is TRBJ1-5, the V gene TRBV15; 8 nucleotides match TRBD1. In germline, CDR1 is LNHNV, CDR2 YYDKDF (reference sequence). CDR3 length equals 15 residues. V shed 7 bases and J 2 bases; nucleotides not matched to a gene: 7. The CDR3 loop is CATKDLGQGNQPQHF. DNA for the CDR3: TGTGCCACCAAAGATCTGGGACAGGGCAATCAGCCCCAGCATTTT. Filled out from reference TRBV15 and TRBJ1-5, the complete variable domain reads DAMVIQNPRYQVTQFGKPVTLSCSQTLNHNVMYWYQQKSSQAPKLLFHYYDKDFNNEADTPDNFQSRRPNTSFCFLDIRSPGLGDTAMYLCATKDLGQGNQPQHFGDGTRLSIL.

The chain joins TRBV6-5 to TRBJ2-7; 8 nucleotides line up with TRBD2. CDR1 and CDR2 from the germline V gene are MNHEY and SVGAGI. The CDR3 sequence is 16 residues long. V shed 2 bases, J shed 0 bases, and the junction held 6 bases outside the gene matches. CDR3 in amino acids: CASSYGPGGISYEQYF. Here the CDR3 DNA reads TGTGCCAGCAGTTACGGGCCGGGGGGGATCTCCTACGAGCAGTACTTC.

Notes on this clonotype: This sequence may be a read error, since a much larger clone differs from it by one base. The gene calls are TRBV20-1 and TRBJ2-7; no clear D. The CDR3 length is 13 residues. Germline-derived CDR1 and CDR2 are DFQATT and SNEGSKA (reference sequence). The CDR3 DNA is TGCAGTGCTTCAATGGGCTTCAGCTACGACCAGTACTTC. This gives the protein CSASMGFSYDQYF.

This clonotype was seen a handful of times. The DNA for the CDR3 is TGTGCCAGCAGCCAAGAACTCCTGAGCGGGGAGCTGTTTTTT. Translation gives CASSQELLSGELFF. The rearrangement uses TRBV4-2 and TRBJ2-2, with D hard to call. CDR3 length: 14 residues. Trimming left V 0 bases short and J 7 bases short, with 9 bases between. Germline assignment: CDR1 LGHNA and CDR2 YNFKEQ.

This clonotype was observed a handful of times. This may be a read error: a much more frequent sequence differs by one nucleotide. V usage is TRBV12-3 or TRBV12-4 and J usage is TRBJ1-1; 9 bases match TRBD1. V dropped 3 bases and J dropped 3; count of bases not matched to a gene: 2. This CDR3 has 14 amino acids. The CDR3 coding sequence is TGTGCCAGCAGTTTCCGGACAGGGGACACTGAAGCTTTCTTT. Amino acid sequence: CASSFRTGDTEAFF.

This clonotype was observed at least ten times. The chain joins TRBV20-1 to TRBJ1-1, with 7 nucleotides matching TRBD1. The ends lost 1 base at V and 3 bases at J; junction bases unmatched: 2. The CDR3 covers 13 residues. Germline V gives CDR1 DFQATT, CDR2 SNEGSKA (reference sequence). The chain's CDR3 is CSARAQGHTEAFF. The DNA for the CDR3 is TGCAGTGCTAGAGCACAGGGGCACACTGAAGCTTTCTTT.

DNA of the CDR3: TGTGCCAGCAGCTCCGGTTATGATACCTTCAGTTTGGCCAACGTCCTGACTTTC. This translates into CASSSGYDTFSLANVLTF. The rearrangement uses TRBV11-2 and TRBJ2-6; no firm D call. There are 18 residues in the CDR3. Germline V gene lookup returns CDR1 SGHAT and CDR2 FQNNGV. Trimming left V 4 bases short and J 6 bases short, with 22 bases between.

This clonotype was recorded at least ten times. V gene TRBV7-9 combines with J gene TRBJ2-7; D is perhaps TRBD1 (5 bases). The CDR3 is 13 amino acids. CDR1 is SEHNR, CDR2 FQNEAQ, per germline (reference sequence). Trimming shortened V by 4 bases and J by 6 bases, and 13 bases separated the two germline ends. In DNA form, the CDR3 reads TGTGCCAGCAGCTATTCTACAGGTCCCGAGCAGTACTTC. Translation gives CASSYSTGPEQYF.

In this sample, this clonotype turned up a few times. The V call is TRBV10-3, the J call TRBJ2-3, with TRBD1 matching 12 bases. The CDR3 loop spans 17 amino acids. CDR1 is ENHRY, CDR2 SYGVKD, per germline. The J segment lost 6 bases and the V segment lost 4 bases, leaving 11 bases of the junction unmatched. The CDR3 loop is CAISANPAGTGGDTQYF. CDR3 nucleotides: TGTGCCATCAGTGCGAATCCAGCCGGGACAGGGGGCGATACGCAGTATTTT.

Many counts were recorded for this clonotype. The chain links TRBV5-1 to TRBJ2-1; D gene ambiguous. From germline, CDR1 is SGHRS and CDR2 YFSETQ. The CDR3 length is 13 residues. V was clipped by 0 bases and J by 5 bases, with 6 bases between them. The CDR3 bases are TGCGCCAGCAGCTTGGGCAGCGACAATGAGCAGTTCTTC. It is translated as CASSLGSDNEQFF.

The sample holds many counts of this clonotype. The V call is TRBV12-3 or TRBV12-4, the J call TRBJ2-7; tentative D call: TRBD1 (6 bases). The CDR3 totals 13 residues. V lost 6 bases, J lost 3 bases, and 12 bases lay in between. This CDR3 is CASRRTDHYEQYF. CDR3 DNA: TGTGCCAGCAGGAGGACAGATCACTACGAGCAGTACTTC.

This clonotype was seen many times. The chain links TRBV29-1 to TRBJ2-6; D uncertain. The CDR3 loop spans 17 amino acids. The germline V gene has CDR1 SQVTM and CDR2 ANQGSEA. V lost 6 bases to trimming and J lost 0 bases, with 18 bases between them. The CDR3 region is CSVSPHTAGSGANVLTF. CDR3 DNA sequence: TGCAGCGTCTCGCCCCACACGGCCGGCTCTGGGGCCAACGTCCTGACTTTC.

The sample holds a few counts of this clonotype. This rearrangement joins TRBV4-3 to TRBJ1-2, with a possible D match to TRBD1 (5 bases). CDR1 and CDR2 (germline): LGHNA, YSLEER. V was shortened by 1 base and J by 7 bases, with 10 bases between the two germline ends. The CDR3 has 13 residues. The CDR3 here is CASSQVAGSGYTF. CDR3 coding DNA: TGCGCCAGCAGCCAAGTGGCAGGGAGTGGCTACACCTTC.

This chain uses TRBV7-2 with TRBJ1-4, with D possibly matching TRBD1 (5 bases). Looked up from germline, CDR1 is SGHTA and CDR2 is FQGNSA. This CDR3 is built from 13 residues. The V end lost 5 bases, the J end lost 7 bases, and 11 bases lay between the germline ends. The CDR3 DNA follows: TGTGCCAGCAGCGGGGGACGGCGTGAAAAACTGTTTTTT. As protein: CASSGGRREKLFF.

This clonotype has more than one count but fewer than ten. The CDR3 bases are TGCAGTGCTAGCTTAACGCGGGGGGCCTATACCGGGGAGCTGTTTTTT. Protein: CSASLTRGAYTGELFF. V and J are TRBV20-1 and TRBJ2-2; 8 bases match TRBD2. V shed 3 bases, J shed 5 bases, and the junction held 11 bases outside the gene matches. The CDR3 length is 16 residues. Germline CDR1 and CDR2: DFQATT and SNEGSKA (reference sequence).

In nucleotides, the CDR3 is TGTGCCAGCAGCCTTACAGGGTGGGACGAGCAGTACGTC. This gives the protein CASSLTGWDEQYV. This rearrangement joins TRBV7-2 to TRBJ2-7; D is possibly TRBD1 (6 bases). The CDR3 extends over 13 amino acids. CDR1 and CDR2 (germline): SGHTA, FQGNSA. V lost 5 bases and J 5 bases, leaving 13 bases between the germline ends.

This clonotype was counted many times. This chain links TRBV20-1 with TRBJ1-2; no definite D call. The CDR3 is made up of 10 amino acids. V lost 1 base and J 4 bases, leaving 1 base between the germline ends. CDR1 is DFQATT, CDR2 SNEGSKA, per germline (reference sequence). The DNA of the CDR3 is TGCAGTGCTAGAGTCTATGGCTACACCTTC. It encodes CSARVYGYTF.

This clonotype was seen repeatedly, ten times or more. The chain has TRBV9 and TRBJ2-1; D ambiguous. Germline assignment: CDR1 SGDLS and CDR2 YYNGEE. Between the trimmed V and J ends, which lost 2 bases and 2 bases, there was a span of 11 bases. The CDR3 has 15 amino acids. The DNA for the CDR3 is TGTGCCAGCAGCGTTGGTTTAGGGACCTACAATGAGCAGTTCTTC. Protein: CASSVGLGTYNEQFF.

About this clonotype: At one end the junction does not follow the germline gene, possibly because of a read error. The chain links TRBV30 to TRBJ2-3, with D tentatively TRBD1 (5 bases). The CDR3 is 13 residues long. Germline CDR1 is GTSNPN and CDR2 is SVGIG (reference sequence). CDR3 coding DNA: TGTGCCTGGGGGGCGATACGCACAGATAGGCAGTATTTT. Translating gives CAWGAIRTDRQYF.